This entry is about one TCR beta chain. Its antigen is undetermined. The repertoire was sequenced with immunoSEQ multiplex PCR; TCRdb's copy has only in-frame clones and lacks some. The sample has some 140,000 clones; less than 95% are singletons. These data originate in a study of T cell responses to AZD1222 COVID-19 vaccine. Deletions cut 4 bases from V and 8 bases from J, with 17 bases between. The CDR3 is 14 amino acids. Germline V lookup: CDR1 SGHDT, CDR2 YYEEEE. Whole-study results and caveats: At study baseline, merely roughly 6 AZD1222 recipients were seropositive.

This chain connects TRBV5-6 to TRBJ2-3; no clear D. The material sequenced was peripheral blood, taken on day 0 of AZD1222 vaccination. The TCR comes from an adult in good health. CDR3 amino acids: CASSDLDPLGTQYF. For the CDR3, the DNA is TGTGCCAGCAGCGACCTAGATCCTCTCGGTACGCAGTATTTT. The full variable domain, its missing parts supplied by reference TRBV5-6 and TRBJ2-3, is DAGVTQSPTHLIKTRGQQVTLRCSPKSGHDTVSWYQQALGQGPQFIFQYYEEEERQRGNFPDRFSGHQFPNYSSELNVNALLLGDSALYLCASSDLDPLGTQYFGPGTRLTVL.